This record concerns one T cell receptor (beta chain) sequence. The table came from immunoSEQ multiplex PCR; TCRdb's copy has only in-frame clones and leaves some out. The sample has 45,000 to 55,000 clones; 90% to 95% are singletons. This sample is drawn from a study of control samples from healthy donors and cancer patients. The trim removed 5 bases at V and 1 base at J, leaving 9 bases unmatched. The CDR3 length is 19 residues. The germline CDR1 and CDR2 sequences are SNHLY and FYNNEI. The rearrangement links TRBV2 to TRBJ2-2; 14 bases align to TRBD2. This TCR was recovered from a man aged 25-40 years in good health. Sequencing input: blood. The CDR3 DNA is TGTGCCAGCAGTCCGGGACTAGCGGGAGCTAATCTGAACACCGGGGAGCTGTTTTTT. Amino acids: CASSPGLAGANLNTGELFF.